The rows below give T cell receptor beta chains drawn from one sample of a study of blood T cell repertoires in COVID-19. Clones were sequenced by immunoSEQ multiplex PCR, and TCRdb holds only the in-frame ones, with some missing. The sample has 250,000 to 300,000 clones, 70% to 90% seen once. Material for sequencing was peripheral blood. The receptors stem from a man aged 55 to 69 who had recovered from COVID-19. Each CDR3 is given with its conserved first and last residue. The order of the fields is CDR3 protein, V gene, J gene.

CDR3: CASTFRTGGTLAKNIQYF
V: TRBV11-2
J: TRBJ2-4

CDR3: CATKTPGGLETQYF
V: TRBV15
J: TRBJ2-5

CDR3: CASSWEGGRGNTIYF
V: TRBV5-1
J: TRBJ1-3

CDR3: CASTTAASYNEQFF
V: TRBV7-9
J: TRBJ2-1

CDR3: CASKESGSMNEQFF
V: TRBV5-1
J: TRBJ2-1

CDR3: CAWRSPGGGEKLFF
V: TRBV30
J: TRBJ1-4

CDR3: CASKGTSGNTGELFF
V: TRBV19
J: TRBJ2-2

CDR3: CASSLVFPTGLHEQYF
V: TRBV7-6
J: TRBJ2-7

CDR3: CASARSEGNQPQHF
V: TRBV12-5
J: TRBJ1-5

CDR3: CASSPPRGYGYTF
V: TRBV28
J: TRBJ1-2

CDR3: CASSLYRDSTYEQYF
V: TRBV11-2
J: TRBJ2-7

CDR3: CASSHRTSYEQYF
V: TRBV3-1/TRBV3-2
J: TRBJ2-7

CDR3: CASSDSRGGIGTQYF
V: TRBV6-4
J: TRBJ2-3

CDR3: CASSLPTGVNSPLHF
V: TRBV28
J: TRBJ1-6

CDR3: CASSYETGVDSPLHF
V: TRBV6-5
J: TRBJ1-6

CDR3: CASSRTQGDYNEQFF
V: TRBV4-1
J: TRBJ2-1

CDR3: CASSPGLAGAADTQYF
V: TRBV11-3
J: TRBJ2-3

CDR3: CASSEGTGGQYNEQFF
V: TRBV6-1
J: TRBJ2-1

CDR3: CASSRSGTNYNEQFF
V: TRBV4-2
J: TRBJ2-1

CDR3: CASSKRGTSGDETQYF
V: TRBV7-9
J: TRBJ2-5

CDR3: CASSPTPGTLDETQYF
V: TRBV5-4
J: TRBJ2-5

CDR3: CATQKAVPNYEQYF
V: TRBV25-1
J: TRBJ2-7

CDR3: CASRTGGTEAFF
V: TRBV28
J: TRBJ1-1

CDR3: CASSPPTSGRAKGEQFF
V: TRBV18
J: TRBJ2-1

CDR3: CATSRDLGQGNIQYF
V: TRBV15
J: TRBJ2-4

CDR3: CASSEFIAGGGETQYF
V: TRBV10-1
J: TRBJ2-5

CDR3: CASSVASSREQYF
V: TRBV9
J: TRBJ2-7

CDR3: CASSTTAGGPSVWNTF
V: TRBV19
J: TRBJ1-2

CDR3: CASSSGQGRYEQYF
V: TRBV28
J: TRBJ2-7

CDR3: CASSPRHGDTEAFF
V: TRBV18
J: TRBJ1-1

CDR3: CASGSGLIANTGELFF
V: TRBV12-5
J: TRBJ2-2

CDR3: CASSADRSSTDTQYF
V: TRBV25-1
J: TRBJ2-3

CDR3: CASSVSTRGDTDTQYF
V: TRBV28
J: TRBJ2-3

CDR3: CASSAYLAPGGNEQFF
V: TRBV9
J: TRBJ2-1

CDR3: CAISDLGATASTDTQYF
V: TRBV10-3
J: TRBJ2-3